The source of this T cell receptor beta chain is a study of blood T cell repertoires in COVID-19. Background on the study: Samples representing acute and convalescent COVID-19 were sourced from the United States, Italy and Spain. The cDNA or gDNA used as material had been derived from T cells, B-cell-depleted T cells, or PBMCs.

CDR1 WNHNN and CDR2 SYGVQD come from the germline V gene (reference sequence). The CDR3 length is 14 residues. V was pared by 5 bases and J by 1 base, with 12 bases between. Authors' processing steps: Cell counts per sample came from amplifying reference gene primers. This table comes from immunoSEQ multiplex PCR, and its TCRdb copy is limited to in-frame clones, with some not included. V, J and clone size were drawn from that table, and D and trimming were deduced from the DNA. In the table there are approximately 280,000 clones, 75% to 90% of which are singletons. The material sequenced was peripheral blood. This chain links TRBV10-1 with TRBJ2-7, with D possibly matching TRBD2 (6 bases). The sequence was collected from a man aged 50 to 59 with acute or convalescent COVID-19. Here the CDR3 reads CASSQTGGSYEQYF. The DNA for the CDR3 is TGCGCCAGCAGTCAGACTGGGGGGTCCTACGAGCAGTACTTC.